One sample yielded the 10 T cell receptor beta chains listed below, sequenced in a study of blood T cell repertoires in COVID-19. Repertoires were generated with immunoSEQ multiplex PCR, while TCRdb's copy carries only in-frame clones and drops some. The sample includes approximately 470,000 clones, about nine tenths of them seen just once. The sequencing sample was made of PBMCs or T cells enriched from blood (not recorded which). Every receptor here comes from a woman between 18 and 30 years old who had recovered from COVID-19.

This chain connects TRBV4-1 to TRBJ1-6; 7 bases map to TRBD1. Germline loops: CDR1 MGHRA, CDR2 YSYEKL. The V segment lost 3 bases and the J segment 8 bases; nucleotides outside the gene matches: 7. CDR3 size: 15 residues. CDR3 protein: CASSQTGLWDSPLHF. CDR3 nucleotide sequence: TGCGCCAGCAGCCAGACAGGGTTGTGGGATTCACCCCTCCACTTT.

This clone was recorded a few times. The chain couples TRBV5-1 to TRBJ2-3; no clear D. CDR1 and CDR2 from the germline V gene are SGHRS and YFSETQ. V lost 3 bases to trimming and J lost 2 bases, with 13 bases between them. The CDR3 loop spans 15 amino acids. CDR3 region: CASSYDSASTDTQYF. The CDR3, as DNA: TGCGCCAGCAGCTACGATAGTGCGTCCACAGATACGCAGTATTTT.

The gene calls are TRBV27 and TRBJ2-3; D uncertain. The length of the CDR3 is 15 residues. In germline, CDR1 is MNHEY, CDR2 SMNVEV (reference sequence). Trimming took off 6 bases at V and 0 bases at J, with 13 bases between the two ends. DNA for the CDR3: TGTGCCAGCAGCGCAATCGCAGGAAGCACAGATACGCAGTATTTT. The encoded protein is CASSAIAGSTDTQYF.

This rearrangement joins TRBV23-1 to TRBJ2-7; 7 positions match TRBD1. TRBV23-1 is an ORF for which the function is uncertain. This CDR3 has 14 residues. V lost 7 bases, J lost 3 bases, and 9 bases stayed unmatched. The CDR3 loop is CASNGTESRYEQYF. CDR3 bases: TGCGCCAGCAACGGGACAGAATCGCGCTACGAGCAGTACTTC.

The rearrangement uses TRBV2 and TRBJ1-2; 7 nucleotides line up with TRBD1. V dropped 6 bases and J dropped 0; count of bases not matched to a gene: 4. CDR1 SNHLY and CDR2 FYNNEI come from the germline V gene. The CDR3 has 14 residues. The CDR3 spells CASRDRRANYGYTF. CDR3 nucleotides: TGTGCCAGCAGGGACAGGAGAGCTAACTATGGCTACACCTTC.

The chain is built from TRBV4-1 and TRBJ1-2; 9 bases are shared with TRBD1. The germline V gene has CDR1 MGHRA and CDR2 YSYEKL. V lost 4 bases and J lost 6; bases outside the gene matches: 15. This CDR3 spans 17 amino acids. The CDR3 DNA sequence: TGCGCCAGCAGCCTCACCCATCGGACAGGGGAAGGCGATGGCTACACCTTC. Translation: CASSLTHRTGEGDGYTF.

The rearrangement joins TRBV2 to TRBJ2-3; 7 nucleotides match TRBD2. From germline, CDR1 is SNHLY and CDR2 FYNNEI. V lost 6 bases to trimming and J lost 6 bases; unmatched junction nucleotides: 6. The length of the CDR3 is 13 residues. This chain's CDR3 is CASRLDGGDTQYF. CDR3 nucleotides: TGTGCCAGCAGGCTGGACGGGGGGGATACGCAGTATTTT.

This clone was detected only once. The chain recombines TRBV3-1 (or the pseudogene TRBV3-2) with TRBJ1-6; the D is unclear. V was pared by 0 bases and J by 7 bases, with 13 bases between. Germline CDR1 LGHDT, CDR2 YNNKEL (reference sequence). The CDR3 spans 16 residues. CDR3 region: CASSQDSVLGNSPLHF. The CDR3 nucleotides read TGTGCCAGCAGCCAAGACAGTGTTCTAGGAAATTCACCCCTCCACTTT.

The CDR3 reads CASSGRTSGGPVYF. The CDR3 DNA reads TGTGCCAGCAGCGGGCGGACTAGCGGGGGTCCTGTCTACTTC. The V call is TRBV27, the J call TRBJ2-7; 13 nucleotides line up with TRBD2. Trimming at V came to 6 bases and at J to 13 bases, leaving 12 bases not matched to a gene. The CDR3 loop spans 14 amino acids. Germline CDR1 reads MNHEY; CDR2 reads SMNVEV (reference sequence).

Only a few counts were recorded for this clone. J is TRBJ1-5 and V is TRBV12-3 or TRBV12-4, with D unresolved. The CDR3 loop spans 13 amino acids. Trimming stripped 1 base from V and 4 bases from J, with 5 bases between. CDR3 bases: TGTGCCAGCAGTTTAGACCAGAATCAGCCCCAGCATTTT. Amino acid sequence: CASSLDQNQPQHF.